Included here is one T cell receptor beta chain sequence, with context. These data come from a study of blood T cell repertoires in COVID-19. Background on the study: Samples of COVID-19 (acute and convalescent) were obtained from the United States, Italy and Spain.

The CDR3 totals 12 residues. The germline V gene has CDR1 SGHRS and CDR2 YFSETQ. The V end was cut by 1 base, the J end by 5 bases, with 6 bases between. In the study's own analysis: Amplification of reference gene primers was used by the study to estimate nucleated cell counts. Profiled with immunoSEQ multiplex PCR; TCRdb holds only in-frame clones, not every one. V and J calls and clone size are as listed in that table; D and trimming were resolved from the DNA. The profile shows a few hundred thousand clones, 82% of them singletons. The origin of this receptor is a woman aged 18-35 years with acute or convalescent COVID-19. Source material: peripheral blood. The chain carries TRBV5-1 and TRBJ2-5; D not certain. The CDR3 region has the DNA TGCGCCAGCAGCTTGCCTCCGGAGACCCAGTACTTC. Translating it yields CASSLPPETQYF.